This entry lists 29 T cell receptor beta chains sequenced from one sample in a study of T cells in Graves' hyperthyroidism and ophthalmopathy. Amplification targeted TCR beta CDR3 regions from RNA transcripts. The study used the HTBI primer set for a first-round RT-PCR of the TCR CDR3. TCRdb itself ran the multiplex PCR reads through MiXCR, one entry per CDR3 protein. This table has 250,000 to 300,000 distinct CDR3 sequences, about 14% appearing once. Sequencing was performed on blood. These receptor sequences come from a woman aged 25 to 45 with Graves' hyperthyroidism that later progressed to Graves' ophthalmopathy.

This clonotype was seen repeatedly, ten times or more. The chain has TRBV5-5 and TRBJ2-5; 8 bases are a match to TRBD1. Trimming removed 5 bases from V and 6 bases from J; junction bases left unmatched: 6. The V gene's germline CDR1 is SGHKS and CDR2 YYEKEE (reference sequence). The CDR3 is 13 residues long. CDR3 sequence (DNA): TGTGCCAGCAGTCAATGGACAGGGCAGACCCAGTACTTC. Translated, it gives CASSQWTGQTQYF. The full variable domain, rest sourced from reference TRBV5-5 and TRBJ2-5, is DAGVTQSPTHLIKTRGQQVTLRCSPISGHKSVSWYQQVLGQGPQFIFQYYEKEERGRGNFPDRFSARQFPNYSSELNVNALLLGDSALYLCASSQWTGQTQYFGPGTRLLVL.

This clonotype was seen repeatedly, ten times or more. This rearrangement joins TRBV28 to TRBJ1-5; D is uncertain. This CDR3 has 15 residues. The germline CDR1 and CDR2 sequences are MDHEN and SYDVKM. V was trimmed by 3 bases and J by 0 bases, leaving 9 bases between them. CDR3 sequence (DNA): TGTGCCAGCAGTTTGGAAAGATATAGCAATCAGCCCCAGCATTTT. Translating gives CASSLERYSNQPQHF.

Details on this clonotype: Given a much more abundant clone one base away, this may be a read error. The chain couples TRBV2 to TRBJ2-7; D may match TRBD1 or TRBD2 (5 bases each). Germline values: CDR1 SNHLY, CDR2 FYNNEI. This CDR3 contains 16 residues. V gave up 6 bases and J gave up 2 bases, with 20 bases separating them. As DNA, the CDR3 is TGTGCCAGCAGGGACCTCCCGGGACCGCGACCCTACGAGCAGTACTTC. This gives the protein CASRDLPGPRPYEQYF.

The V gene is TRBV5-1, the J gene TRBJ2-3; 16 nucleotides match TRBD2. Germline trimming cut 5 bases from V and 7 bases from J; bases unmatched to any gene: 19. The germline CDR1 and CDR2 sequences are SGHRS and YFSETQ. The CDR3 sequence is 20 residues long. DNA for the CDR3: TGCGCCAGCAGGCCCGAACCGGGACTAGCGGGAGGGCCAGGAGAAAATACGCAGTATTTT. This gives the protein CASRPEPGLAGGPGENTQYF.

This clonotype showed up many times. V usage is TRBV7-2 and J usage is TRBJ2-5; no clear D. Germline CDR1 is SGHTA and CDR2 is FQGNSA. Deletions cut 3 bases from V and 2 bases from J, with 16 bases between. CDR3 length: 16 amino acids. The CDR3 DNA reads TGTGCCAGCAGCTTTGGGTCTGGGATTCTGCAAGAGACCCAGTACTTC. Translated, it gives CASSFGSGILQETQYF.

The genes are TRBV20-1 and TRBJ1-2, with a weak D call TRBD1 (5 bases). This CDR3 is built from 17 residues. V shed 2 bases and J shed 1 base, with 20 bases lying between them. Germline CDR1 is DFQATT and CDR2 is SNEGSKA (reference sequence). This chain's CDR3 is CSARSIGAATLNYGYTF. CDR3 nucleotides: TGCAGTGCTAGAAGCATAGGGGCCGCCACCCTTAACTATGGCTACACCTTC.

The sample holds a few counts of this clonotype. The gene calls are TRBV19 and TRBJ2-3, with D perhaps matching TRBD2 (5 bases). CDR1 is LNHDA and CDR2 is SQIVND in the germline V gene (reference sequence). The CDR3 has 16 residues. The germline V and J ends were trimmed by 1 base and 2 bases, with 13 bases remaining between them. In DNA form, the CDR3 reads TGTGCCAGTAGTATAGGGACGGCGGGTCACACAGATACGCAGTATTTT. It encodes CASSIGTAGHTDTQYF.

This clonotype occurred many times. This chain connects TRBV20-1 to TRBJ1-1; TRBD1 aligns across 8 bases. V shed 3 bases, J shed 3 bases, and the junction held 9 bases outside the gene matches. This CDR3 has 15 residues. Per germline, CDR1 DFQATT and CDR2 SNEGSKA (reference sequence). The CDR3 DNA reads TGCAGTGCTAGCGACAGGGGAATTTGGGACACTGAAGCTTTCTTT. Translating gives CSASDRGIWDTEAFF.

This clonotype was detected only a few times. The chain carries TRBV25-1 and TRBJ2-5; 12 bases agree with TRBD2. V gave up 3 bases and J gave up 5 bases; unmatched junction bases: 7. The CDR3 contains 16 residues. Germline V lookup: CDR1 MGHDK, CDR2 SYGVNS. The CDR3 region is CASSDPSGRAGETQYF. The CDR3 coding sequence is TGTGCCAGCAGTGACCCTAGCGGGAGGGCCGGTGAGACCCAGTACTTC.

This sequence joins TRBV5-4 and TRBJ2-1, with D possibly matching TRBD2 (6 bases). The CDR3 has 16 residues. Trimming left V 5 bases short and J 0 bases short, with 15 bases between. From germline, CDR1 is SGHNT and CDR2 YYREEE (reference sequence). The CDR3 nucleotides read TGTGCCAGCAGTGCTGGCGGGGCGCCCTCCTACAATGAGCAGTTCTTC. This translates into CASSAGGAPSYNEQFF.

V is TRBV7-3 and J is TRBJ1-6; D not resolved. The ends were cut back, 3 bases at V and 3 bases at J, with 9 bases in the middle. The CDR3 has 15 residues. Germline V gene lookup returns CDR1 SGHTA and CDR2 FQGTGA. CDR3 sequence (DNA): TGTGCCAGCAGCTTCGTTCTGATCTATAATTCACCCCTCCACTTT. It specifies CASSFVLIYNSPLHF.

This clonotype was seen many times. This rearrangement joins TRBV30 to TRBJ2-3; D is unclear. Trimming stripped 0 bases from V and 2 bases from J, with 9 bases between. This CDR3 contains 14 residues. Looked up from germline, CDR1 is GTSNPN and CDR2 is SVGIG (reference sequence). The CDR3 bases are TGTGCCTGGAGTGTCGGCGCCATCACAGATACGCAGTATTTT. Protein sequence: CAWSVGAITDTQYF.

This clonotype has at least ten counts. The V and J genes are TRBV28 and TRBJ2-1; unclear D gene. The germline V and J ends were trimmed by 3 bases and 5 bases, with 14 bases remaining between them. CDR1 is MDHEN and CDR2 is SYDVKM in the germline V gene. The CDR3 extends over 15 amino acids. This CDR3 reads CASSLPPPQNNEQFF. Written as DNA, the CDR3 is TGTGCCAGCAGTTTGCCACCCCCCCAGAACAATGAGCAGTTCTTC.

This clonotype was picked up many times. V is TRBV7-8 and J is TRBJ2-7; 8 bases map to TRBD1. From germline, CDR1 is SGHVS and CDR2 FQNEAQ. The CDR3 is made up of 16 amino acids. V lost 1 base and J lost 4; bases outside the gene matches: 9. CDR3 DNA: TGTGCCAGCAGCTTAGGGGGACAGGCCAGAGGATACGAGCAGTACTTC. Protein sequence: CASSLGGQARGYEQYF.

The table lists this clonotype with many counts. V gene TRBV3-1 combines with J gene TRBJ2-2; D is ambiguous. V shed 0 bases and J shed 5 bases, with 7 bases lying between them. The germline V gene has CDR1 LGHDT and CDR2 YNNKEL (reference sequence). The CDR3 totals 14 residues. The CDR3 here is CASSQDLRTGELFF. The CDR3 DNA reads TGTGCCAGCAGCCAAGATCTAAGGACCGGGGAGCTGTTTTTT.

The table lists this clonotype with many counts. The rearrangement uses TRBV18 and TRBJ2-1; D is possibly TRBD1 (6 bases). V was clipped by 4 bases and J by 4 bases, with 14 bases between them. Germline loops: CDR1 KGHSH, CDR2 LQKENI. CDR3 size: 15 residues. CDR3 nucleotides: TGTGCCAGCTCACACCCGGACAGAGTTTACAATGAGCAGTTCTTC. This sequence encodes CASSHPDRVYNEQFF.

This clonotype was observed many times. The chain joins TRBV7-6 to TRBJ2-3, with 13 bases matching TRBD2. V gave up 4 bases and J gave up 3 bases; unmatched junction bases: 10. This CDR3 comprises 18 residues. CDR1 is SGHVS and CDR2 is FNYEAQ in the germline V gene. CDR3 loop: CASSSGLAGPESTDTQYF. The CDR3 DNA reads TGTGCCAGCAGCTCGGGACTAGCGGGACCCGAGTCAACAGATACGCAGTATTTT.

The genes are TRBV18 and TRBJ1-2, with D tentatively TRBD1 (5 bases). Germline values: CDR1 KGHSH, CDR2 LQKENI. V dropped 3 bases and J dropped 0 bases, with 11 bases sitting between them. The CDR3 totals 15 residues. This CDR3 reads CASSPAGDPNYGYTF. The CDR3 DNA reads TGTGCCAGCTCACCTGCCGGGGACCCTAACTATGGCTACACCTTC.

This clonotype was recorded at least ten times. The chain uses TRBV2 and TRBJ1-1, with 8 bases matching TRBD1. This CDR3 is built from 14 residues. V gave up 7 bases and J gave up 0 bases; unmatched junction bases: 4. The V gene's germline CDR1 is SNHLY and CDR2 FYNNEI. The CDR3 region has the DNA TGTGCCAGCATATACAGGGGGTTGAACACTGAAGCTTTCTTT. Protein: CASIYRGLNTEAFF.

The chain employs TRBV14 and TRBJ2-5, with D unresolved. The CDR3 is 13 residues long. V was shortened by 0 bases and J by 4 bases, with 6 bases between the two germline ends. From germline, CDR1 is SGHDN and CDR2 FVKESK. CDR3 in amino acids: CASSQDRAETQYF. In DNA form, the CDR3 reads TGTGCCAGCAGCCAAGATCGGGCAGAGACCCAGTACTTC.

This clonotype appeared a few times. V gene TRBV19 combines with J gene TRBJ2-2; 7 bases line up with TRBD2. Germline CDR1 LNHDA, CDR2 SQIVND (reference sequence). Germline trimming cut 8 bases from V and 4 bases from J; bases unmatched to any gene: 13. The CDR3 runs 16 residues. The CDR3 DNA reads as TGTGCCAGTCAACGGCCGGGACTAACCTCCACCGGGGAGCTGTTTTTT. Amino acid sequence: CASQRPGLTSTGELFF.

This clonotype was observed a few times. A read error may explain this, as a much larger clone is one base away. V usage is TRBV7-2 and J usage is TRBJ2-5; TRBD1 matches at 11 bases. CDR1 is SGHTA, CDR2 FQGNSA, per germline. CDR3 length: 16 amino acids. Here the CDR3 reads CASSLRTGGVGETQDF. The CDR3 DNA is TGTGCCAGCAGCTTACGGACAGGGGGCGTTGGAGAGACCCAGGACTTC.

Worth noting for this clonotype: Mismatch with germline at one junction end may stem from a read error. The chain employs TRBV11-1 and TRBJ2-1; D possibly matches TRBD1 or TRBD2 (5 bases each). This CDR3 contains 16 residues. CDR1 is SGHAT, CDR2 FQDESV, per germline (reference sequence). CDR3 loop: CAGSPAEGPTPGEQFF. CDR3 nucleotides: TGTGCCGGCAGCCCCGCCGAGGGACCTACCCCCGGTGAGCAGTTCTTC.

CDR3 sequence reads: CASSYSTRTGLSYEQYF. The DNA of the CDR3 is TGTGCCAGCAGTTACTCGACCCGGACAGGTCTCTCCTACGAGCAGTACTTC. The V and J genes are TRBV6-6 and TRBJ2-7; 7 bases map to TRBD1. CDR1 is MNHNY and CDR2 is SVGAGI in the germline V gene (reference sequence). The ends lost 0 bases at V and 0 bases at J; junction bases unmatched: 8. The CDR3 runs to 17 residues.

This sequence joins TRBV4-3 and TRBJ2-3; D is perhaps TRBD2 (6 bases). The V end was cut by 0 bases, the J end by 4 bases, with 14 bases between. Germline lookup yields CDR1 LGHNA and CDR2 YSLEER. This CDR3 is built from 16 residues. DNA for the CDR3: TGCGCCAGCAGCCAAGATACGGCGGGAAGGTCAGATACGCAGTATTTT. Residues: CASSQDTAGRSDTQYF.

The V call is TRBV19, the J call TRBJ2-5; perhaps TRBD1 as D (6 bases). V was shortened by 4 bases and J by 5 bases, with 11 bases between the two germline ends. Per germline, CDR1 LNHDA and CDR2 SQIVND (reference sequence). The CDR3 consists of 13 residues. CDR3 DNA: TGTGCCAGTAGTACCACAGGGACGGAGACCCAGTACTTC. As protein: CASSTTGTETQYF.

V and J are TRBV27 and TRBJ2-7; D uncertain. Germline V gives CDR1 MNHEY, CDR2 SMNVEV (reference sequence). The CDR3 has 13 amino acids. The V and J ends lost 2 bases and 5 bases respectively, with 10 bases between them. The CDR3 region is CASSLGTSNEQYF. CDR3 DNA: TGTGCCAGCAGTTTAGGTACGTCCAACGAGCAGTACTTC.

This clonotype occurred many times. The chain is built from TRBV3-1 and TRBJ2-3; possible D gene TRBD2, 6 bases. The germline gives CDR1 LGHDT, CDR2 YNNKEL (reference sequence). Trimming left V 1 base short and J 3 bases short, with 20 bases between. The CDR3 totals 18 residues. The chain's CDR3 is CASSQVLIRRAETDTQYF. In DNA form, the CDR3 reads TGTGCCAGCAGCCAAGTTCTTATCCGGAGGGCGGAGACAGATACGCAGTATTTT.

This clonotype was counted ten times or more. J is TRBJ2-7 and V is TRBV28, with a weak D call TRBD2 (6 bases). V was clipped by 2 bases and J by 6 bases, with 17 bases between them. This CDR3 is built from 15 residues. Germline values: CDR1 MDHEN, CDR2 SYDVKM. In DNA form, the CDR3 reads TGTGCCAGCAGTTTACAACCTGGGGGGTGGTCCGAGCAGTACTTC. Amino acids: CASSLQPGGWSEQYF.